The TCR beta chain under discussion was sequenced for a study of T cells of healthy individuals. CDR3 length: 15 amino acids. The ends were cut back, 1 base at V and 9 bases at J, with 16 bases in the middle. Germline V gives CDR1 DFQATT, CDR2 SNEGSKA (reference sequence). TCRdb reprocessed the 5' RACE reads with MiXCR, giving one entry per CDR3 protein. The table includes approximately 50,000 distinct CDR3 sequences, about 15% detected once. This clonotype came up many times. The receptor's source is a human donor in good health. V usage is TRBV20-1 and J usage is TRBJ1-6; D possibly corresponds to TRBD1 (6 bases). This CDR3 is CSARGPGDSSSPLHF. The CDR3 bases are TGCAGTGCTAGAGGCCCAGGGGATTCTAGTTCACCCCTCCACTTT.